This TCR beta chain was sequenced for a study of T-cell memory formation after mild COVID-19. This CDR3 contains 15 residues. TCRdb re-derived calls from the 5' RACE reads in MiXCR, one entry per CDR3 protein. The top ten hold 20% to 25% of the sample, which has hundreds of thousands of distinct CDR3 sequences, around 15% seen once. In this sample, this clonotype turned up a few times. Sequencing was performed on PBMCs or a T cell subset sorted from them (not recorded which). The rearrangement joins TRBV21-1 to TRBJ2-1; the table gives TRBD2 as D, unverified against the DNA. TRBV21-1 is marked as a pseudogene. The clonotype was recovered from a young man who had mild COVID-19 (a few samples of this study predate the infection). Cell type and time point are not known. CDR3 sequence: CASSKNGGHYNEQFF. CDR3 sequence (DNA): TGTGCCAGCAGCAAAAATGGAGGCCACTACAATGAGCAGTTCTTC.